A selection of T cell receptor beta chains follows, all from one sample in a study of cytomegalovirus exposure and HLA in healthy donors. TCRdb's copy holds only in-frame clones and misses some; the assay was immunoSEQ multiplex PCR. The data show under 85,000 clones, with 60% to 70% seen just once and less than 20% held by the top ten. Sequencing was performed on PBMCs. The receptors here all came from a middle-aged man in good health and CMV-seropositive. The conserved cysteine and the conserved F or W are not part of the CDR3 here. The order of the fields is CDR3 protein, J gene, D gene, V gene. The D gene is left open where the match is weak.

SVGTVQETQY,TRBJ2-5,TRBD1,TRBV29-1
ASRGTGYEQY,-,-,TRBV28
ASSSGTSGETETQY,TRBJ2-5,TRBD2,TRBV7-2
ASSRGLAFEQY,TRBJ2-7,TRBD2,TRBV14
ASSRGAGGGPQH,TRBJ1-5,-,TRBV5-1
ASSVQEQETQY,TRBJ2-5,-,TRBV2
ALGGFHEQY,TRBJ2-7,TRBD2,TRBV30
ASSLTQGSYEQY,TRBJ2-7,-,TRBV7-2
ASNGGRAGETQY,TRBJ2-5,TRBD2,TRBV2
ASSQVPTSGGVNEQF,TRBJ2-1,TRBD2,TRBV4-3
ASSWGRDLTGELF,TRBJ2-2,-,TRBV5-4
ASSLAGAGPEAF,TRBJ1-1,-,TRBV5-1
ASSLRLAVPGELF,TRBJ2-2,TRBD2,TRBV5-8
ASKKNNAGTEAF,TRBJ1-1,-,TRBV19
ASSEQREWTDTQY,TRBJ2-3,TRBD2,TRBV9
ASSSRTAGYT,TRBJ1-2,-,TRBV27
AIRVEGEGTQY,TRBJ2-5,-,TRBV10-3
ASSLARAQSYQETQY,TRBJ2-5,-,TRBV5-1
AISESPRGETQY,TRBJ2-5,-,TRBV10-3
ASSPLSGLVTGELF,TRBJ2-2,-,TRBV7-9
ASKVAANTGELF,TRBJ2-2,-,TRBV2
ASEPLADDNEQF,TRBJ2-1,TRBD2,TRBV6-5
ASSNPSGRASEQF,TRBJ2-1,TRBD2,TRBV7-9
SVRRGDYNSPLH,TRBJ1-6,-,TRBV29-1
ASSELTSEAGELF,TRBJ2-2,TRBD2,TRBV2
ASSLNGHSTDTQY,TRBJ2-3,-,TRBV7-3
ASSSPGTSYEQY,TRBJ2-7,-,TRBV7-8
ASSGTGGAITEAF,TRBJ1-1,TRBD1,TRBV6-6
ASSSPGQGIRDYGYT,TRBJ1-2,TRBD1,TRBV5-1
ASSVGTIYNEQF,TRBJ2-1,TRBD2,TRBV9
ASSLDTYNEQF,TRBJ2-1,-,TRBV7-9
ASRPPLAGEQNTQY,TRBJ2-3,TRBD2,TRBV7-2
ASSDFVGSGHLYEQY,TRBJ2-7,-,TRBV6-4
AISESRTEAF,TRBJ1-1,-,TRBV10-3
ASSPGLARQETQY,TRBJ2-5,TRBD2,TRBV7-2
AISETTGVDEKLF,TRBJ1-4,TRBD1,TRBV10-3
ASSSLDSRNYGYT,TRBJ1-2,-,TRBV6-6
ASSSPGQGTYNEQF,TRBJ2-1,TRBD1,TRBV27
ASSLSRRSYGYT,TRBJ1-2,-,TRBV27
ASSWGTGGGQPQH,TRBJ1-5,TRBD1,TRBV7-2
ASSLVEKEDYGYT,TRBJ1-2,-,TRBV5-1
ASSVEMNTEAF,TRBJ1-1,-,TRBV6-4
AISVVRVDTQY,TRBJ2-3,-,TRBV10-3
ASSVSSGGGSYEQY,TRBJ2-7,TRBD2,TRBV9
ASSPSSGSTDTQY,TRBJ2-3,TRBD2,TRBV9